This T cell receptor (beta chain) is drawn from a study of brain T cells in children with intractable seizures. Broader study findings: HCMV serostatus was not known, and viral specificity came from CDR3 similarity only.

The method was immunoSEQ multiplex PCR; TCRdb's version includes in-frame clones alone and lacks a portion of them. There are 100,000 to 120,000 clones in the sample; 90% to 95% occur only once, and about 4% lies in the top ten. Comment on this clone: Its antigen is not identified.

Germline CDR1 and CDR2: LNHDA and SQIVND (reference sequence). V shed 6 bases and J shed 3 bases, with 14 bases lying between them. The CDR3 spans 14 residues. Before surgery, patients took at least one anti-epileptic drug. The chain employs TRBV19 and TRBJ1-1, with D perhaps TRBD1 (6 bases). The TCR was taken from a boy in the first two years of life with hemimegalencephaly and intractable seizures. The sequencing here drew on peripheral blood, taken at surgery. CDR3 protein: CASRHGGPHTEAFF. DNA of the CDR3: TGTGCCAGTAGACACGGGGGGCCCCACACTGAAGCTTTCTTT.